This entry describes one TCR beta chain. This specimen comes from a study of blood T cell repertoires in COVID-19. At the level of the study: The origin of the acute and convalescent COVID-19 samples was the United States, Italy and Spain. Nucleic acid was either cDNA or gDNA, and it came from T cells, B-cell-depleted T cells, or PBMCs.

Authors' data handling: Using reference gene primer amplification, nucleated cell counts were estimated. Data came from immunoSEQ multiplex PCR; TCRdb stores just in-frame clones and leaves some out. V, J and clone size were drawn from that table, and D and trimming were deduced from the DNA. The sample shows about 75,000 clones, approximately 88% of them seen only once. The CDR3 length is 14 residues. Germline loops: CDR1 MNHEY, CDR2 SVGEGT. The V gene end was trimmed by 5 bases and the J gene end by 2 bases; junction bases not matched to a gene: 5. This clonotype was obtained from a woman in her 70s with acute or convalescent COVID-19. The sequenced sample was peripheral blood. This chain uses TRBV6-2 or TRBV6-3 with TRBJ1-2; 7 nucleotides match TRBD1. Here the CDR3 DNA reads TGTGCCAGCAGTCAACCGACAGGGAACTATGGCTACACCTTC. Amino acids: CASSQPTGNYGYTF.